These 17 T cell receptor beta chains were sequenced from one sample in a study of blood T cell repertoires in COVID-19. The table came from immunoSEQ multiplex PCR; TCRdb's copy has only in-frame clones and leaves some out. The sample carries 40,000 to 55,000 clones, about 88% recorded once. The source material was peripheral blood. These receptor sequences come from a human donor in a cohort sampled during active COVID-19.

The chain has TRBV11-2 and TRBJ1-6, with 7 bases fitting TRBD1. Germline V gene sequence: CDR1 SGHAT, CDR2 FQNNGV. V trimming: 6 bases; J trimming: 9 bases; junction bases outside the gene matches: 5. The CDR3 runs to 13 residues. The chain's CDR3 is CASRWTGGSPLHF. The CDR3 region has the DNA TGTGCCAGCAGGTGGACAGGAGGTTCACCCCTCCACTTT.

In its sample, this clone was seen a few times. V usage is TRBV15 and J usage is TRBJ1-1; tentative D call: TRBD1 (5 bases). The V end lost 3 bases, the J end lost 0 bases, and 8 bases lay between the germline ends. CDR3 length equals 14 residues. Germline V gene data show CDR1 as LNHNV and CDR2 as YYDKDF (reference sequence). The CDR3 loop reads CATSRTALNTEAFF. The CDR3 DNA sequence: TGTGCCACCAGCAGGACAGCCTTGAACACTGAAGCTTTCTTT.

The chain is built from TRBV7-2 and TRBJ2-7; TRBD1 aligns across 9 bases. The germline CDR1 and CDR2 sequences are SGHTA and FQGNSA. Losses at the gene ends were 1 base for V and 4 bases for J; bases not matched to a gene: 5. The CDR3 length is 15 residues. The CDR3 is CASSLGGTGSYEQYF. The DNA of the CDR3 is TGTGCCAGCAGCTTAGGAGGGACAGGGAGTTACGAGCAGTACTTC.

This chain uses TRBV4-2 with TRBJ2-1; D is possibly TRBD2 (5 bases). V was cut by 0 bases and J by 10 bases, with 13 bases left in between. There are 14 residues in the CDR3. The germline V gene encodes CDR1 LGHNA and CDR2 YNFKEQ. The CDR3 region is CASSQDGRNEEQFF. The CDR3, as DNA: TGTGCCAGCAGCCAAGATGGGAGAAATGAGGAGCAGTTCTTC.

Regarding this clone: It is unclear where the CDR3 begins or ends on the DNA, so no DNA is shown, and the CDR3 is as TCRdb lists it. CDR3 sequence reads: CVPPLAGLFTDTQYF. The chain has TRBV27 and TRBJ2-3; the DNA was not compared with TRBD2, the D call given in the table. CDR1 MNHEY and CDR2 SMNVEV come from the germline V gene (reference sequence). The CDR3 spans 15 amino acids, including both terminal residues.

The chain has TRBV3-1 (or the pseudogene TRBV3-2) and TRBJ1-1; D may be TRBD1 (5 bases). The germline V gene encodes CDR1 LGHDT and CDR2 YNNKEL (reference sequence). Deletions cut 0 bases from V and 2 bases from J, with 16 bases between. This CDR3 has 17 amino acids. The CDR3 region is CASSQDSGRGGNTEAFF. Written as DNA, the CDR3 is TGTGCCAGCAGCCAAGATTCTGGGAGGGGTGGTAACACTGAAGCTTTCTTT.

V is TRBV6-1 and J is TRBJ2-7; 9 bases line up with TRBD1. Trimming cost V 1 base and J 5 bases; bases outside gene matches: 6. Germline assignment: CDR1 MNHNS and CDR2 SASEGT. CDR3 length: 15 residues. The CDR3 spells CASSEGTGGYNEQYV. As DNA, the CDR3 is TGTGCCAGCAGTGAAGGCACAGGGGGCTACAACGAGCAGTACGTC.

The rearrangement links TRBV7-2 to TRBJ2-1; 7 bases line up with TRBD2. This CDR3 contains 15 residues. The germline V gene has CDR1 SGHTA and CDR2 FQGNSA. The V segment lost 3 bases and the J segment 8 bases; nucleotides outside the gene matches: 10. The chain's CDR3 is CASSFSLSGMDEQFF. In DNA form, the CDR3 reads TGTGCCAGCAGCTTTTCTTTGAGCGGGATGGATGAGCAGTTCTTC.

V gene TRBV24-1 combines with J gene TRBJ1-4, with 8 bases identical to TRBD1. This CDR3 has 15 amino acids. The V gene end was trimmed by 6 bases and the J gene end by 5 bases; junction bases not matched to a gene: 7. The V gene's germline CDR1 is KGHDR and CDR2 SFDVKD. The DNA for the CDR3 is TGTGCCACCAGTTACCGGACAGGGCCCAATGAAAAACTGTTTTTT. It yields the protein CATSYRTGPNEKLFF.

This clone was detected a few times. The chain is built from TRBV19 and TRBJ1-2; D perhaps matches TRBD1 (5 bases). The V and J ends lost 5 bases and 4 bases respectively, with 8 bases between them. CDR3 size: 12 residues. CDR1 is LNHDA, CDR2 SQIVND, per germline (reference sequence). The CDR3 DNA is TGTGCCAGTAGTTCCGACAGCTATGGCTACACCTTC. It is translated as CASSSDSYGYTF.

CDR3 sequence (DNA): TGTGCCAGTAGGGAGACAGGGGTCCCTTATGGCTACACCTTC. Translated: CASRETGVPYGYTF. The chain combines TRBV19 with TRBJ1-2; the match to TRBD1 covers 8 bases. The CDR3 spans 14 residues. Germline-derived CDR1 and CDR2 are LNHDA and SQIVND (reference sequence). Trimming at V came to 6 bases and at J to 5 bases, leaving 8 bases not matched to a gene.

The CDR3, as DNA: TGTGCCAGAGGGACAGGGGTTATTGAAACTAATGAAAAACTGTTTTTT. Translated, it gives CARGTGVIETNEKLFF. V gene TRBV30 combines with J gene TRBJ1-4; 10 positions agree with TRBD1. CDR1 and CDR2 (germline): GTSNPN, SVGIG (reference sequence). Trimming at V came to 8 bases and at J to 1 base, leaving 10 bases not matched to a gene. This CDR3 contains 16 residues. Full variable domain (rest looked up from reference TRBV30 and TRBJ1-4): SQTIHQWPATLVQPVGSPLSLECTVEGTSNPNLYWYRQAAGRGLQLLFYSVGIGQISSEVPQNLSASRPQDRQFILSSKKLLLSDSGFYLCARGTGVIETNEKLFFGSGTQLSVL.

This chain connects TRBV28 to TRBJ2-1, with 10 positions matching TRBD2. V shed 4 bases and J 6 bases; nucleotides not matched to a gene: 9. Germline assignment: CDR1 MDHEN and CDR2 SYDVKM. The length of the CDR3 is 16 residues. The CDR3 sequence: CASSSPASGGANEQFF. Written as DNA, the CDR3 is TGTGCCAGCAGTTCCCCCGCCAGCGGGGGGGCCAATGAGCAGTTCTTC.

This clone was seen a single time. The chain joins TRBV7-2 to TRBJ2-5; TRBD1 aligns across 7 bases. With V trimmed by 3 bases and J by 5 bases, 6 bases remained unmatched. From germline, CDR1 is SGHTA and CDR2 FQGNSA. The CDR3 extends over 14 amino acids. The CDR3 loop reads CASSFKGAGETQYF. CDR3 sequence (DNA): TGTGCCAGCAGCTTCAAGGGGGCAGGGGAGACCCAGTACTTC.

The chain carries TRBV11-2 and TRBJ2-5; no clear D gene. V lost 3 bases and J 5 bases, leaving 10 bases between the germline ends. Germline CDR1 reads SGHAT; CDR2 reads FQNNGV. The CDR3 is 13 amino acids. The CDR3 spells CASSFPGEETQYF. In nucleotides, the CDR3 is TGTGCCAGCAGCTTTCCCGGAGAGGAGACCCAGTACTTC.

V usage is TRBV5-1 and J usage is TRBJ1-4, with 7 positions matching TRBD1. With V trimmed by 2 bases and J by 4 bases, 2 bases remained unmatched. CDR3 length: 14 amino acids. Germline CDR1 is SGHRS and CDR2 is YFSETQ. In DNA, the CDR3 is TGCGCCAGCAGCTTCACAGGGGTTAATGAAAAACTGTTTTTT. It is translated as CASSFTGVNEKLFF.

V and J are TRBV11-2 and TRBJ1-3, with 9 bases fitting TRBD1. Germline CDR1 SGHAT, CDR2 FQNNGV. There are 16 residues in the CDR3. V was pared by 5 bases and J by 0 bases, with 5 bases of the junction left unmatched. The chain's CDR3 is CASSPTGGSSGNTIYF. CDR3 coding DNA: TGTGCCAGCAGCCCGACAGGGGGTAGCTCTGGAAACACCATATATTTT.